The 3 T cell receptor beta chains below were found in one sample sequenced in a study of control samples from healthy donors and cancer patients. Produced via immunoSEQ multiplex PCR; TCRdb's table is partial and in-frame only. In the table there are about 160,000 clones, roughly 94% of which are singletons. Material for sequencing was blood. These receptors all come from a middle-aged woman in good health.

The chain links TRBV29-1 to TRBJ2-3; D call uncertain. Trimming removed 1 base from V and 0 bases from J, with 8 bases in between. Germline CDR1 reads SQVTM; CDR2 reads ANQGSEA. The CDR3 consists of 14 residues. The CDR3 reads CSVEGAASTDTQYF. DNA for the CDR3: TGCAGCGTTGAAGGGGCAGCTAGCACAGATACGCAGTATTTT.

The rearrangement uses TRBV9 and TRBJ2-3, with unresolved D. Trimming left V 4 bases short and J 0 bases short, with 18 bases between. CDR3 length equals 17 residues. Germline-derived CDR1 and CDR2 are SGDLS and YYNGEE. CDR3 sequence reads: CASSKSPVSSSTDTQYF. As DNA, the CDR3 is TGTGCCAGCAGCAAATCCCCGGTTTCGTCTAGCACAGATACGCAGTATTTT.

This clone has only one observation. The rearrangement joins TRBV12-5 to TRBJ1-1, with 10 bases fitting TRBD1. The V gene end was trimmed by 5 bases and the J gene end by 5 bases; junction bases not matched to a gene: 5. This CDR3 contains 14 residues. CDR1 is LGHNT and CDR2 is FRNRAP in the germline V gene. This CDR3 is CASGAGQGLTEAFF. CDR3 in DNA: TGTGCTAGTGGTGCGGGACAGGGGTTGACTGAAGCTTTCTTT.